This TCR beta chain is drawn from a study of cytomegalovirus exposure and HLA in healthy donors. The CDR3 is made up of 15 amino acids. The V gene lost 0 bases and the J gene lost 4 bases, with 12 bases spanning the gap. Germline V lookup: CDR1 SEHNR, CDR2 FQNEAQ (reference sequence). The protocol was immunoSEQ multiplex PCR, while the TCRdb copy is restricted to in-frame clones and leaves out a portion. Found here are fewer than 60,000 clones, 90% to 95% of them singletons; the top ten hold 1.5% to 2%. The rearrangement links TRBV7-9 to TRBJ2-5; weak D call: TRBD2 (7 bases). The TCR originated in a young woman in good health and CMV-seropositive. Sequencing used PBMCs. CDR3 sequence: CASSLAGGLRETQYF. The CDR3, as DNA: TGTGCCAGCAGCTTAGCGGGGGGGCTTCGAGAGACCCAGTACTTC.